This T cell receptor (beta chain) was recovered during a study of blood T cell repertoires in COVID-19. Study as a whole: Samples came from the United States, Italy and Spain, spanning acute and convalescent COVID-19. In each case, the material was cDNA or gDNA derived from T cells, B-cell-depleted T cells, or PBMCs.

This clone was seen a handful of times. The junction had 7 bases not matched to a gene; V was cut back by 4 bases and J by 1 base. The CDR3 spans 15 residues. Germline CDR1 SGHRS, CDR2 YFSETQ. Original data processing: The authors estimated nucleated cell counts from reference gene primer amplification. TCRdb keeps only in-frame clones here, not all; method: immunoSEQ multiplex PCR. Clonal size and the V and J genes are those of that table, whereas D and trimming came from the DNA. Counted here are 150,000 to 200,000 clones, around four fifths occurring once; the ten biggest clones make up less than 20%.

This sequence was found in a woman aged 70 to 79 who had recovered from COVID-19. Sequencing was done on a sample of peripheral blood. V gene TRBV5-1 combines with J gene TRBJ1-1, with 7 bases matching TRBD1. CDR3 in amino acids: CASSTSHRGNTEAFF. The DNA for the CDR3 is TGCGCCAGCAGCACCTCCCACAGGGGGAACACTGAAGCTTTCTTT.